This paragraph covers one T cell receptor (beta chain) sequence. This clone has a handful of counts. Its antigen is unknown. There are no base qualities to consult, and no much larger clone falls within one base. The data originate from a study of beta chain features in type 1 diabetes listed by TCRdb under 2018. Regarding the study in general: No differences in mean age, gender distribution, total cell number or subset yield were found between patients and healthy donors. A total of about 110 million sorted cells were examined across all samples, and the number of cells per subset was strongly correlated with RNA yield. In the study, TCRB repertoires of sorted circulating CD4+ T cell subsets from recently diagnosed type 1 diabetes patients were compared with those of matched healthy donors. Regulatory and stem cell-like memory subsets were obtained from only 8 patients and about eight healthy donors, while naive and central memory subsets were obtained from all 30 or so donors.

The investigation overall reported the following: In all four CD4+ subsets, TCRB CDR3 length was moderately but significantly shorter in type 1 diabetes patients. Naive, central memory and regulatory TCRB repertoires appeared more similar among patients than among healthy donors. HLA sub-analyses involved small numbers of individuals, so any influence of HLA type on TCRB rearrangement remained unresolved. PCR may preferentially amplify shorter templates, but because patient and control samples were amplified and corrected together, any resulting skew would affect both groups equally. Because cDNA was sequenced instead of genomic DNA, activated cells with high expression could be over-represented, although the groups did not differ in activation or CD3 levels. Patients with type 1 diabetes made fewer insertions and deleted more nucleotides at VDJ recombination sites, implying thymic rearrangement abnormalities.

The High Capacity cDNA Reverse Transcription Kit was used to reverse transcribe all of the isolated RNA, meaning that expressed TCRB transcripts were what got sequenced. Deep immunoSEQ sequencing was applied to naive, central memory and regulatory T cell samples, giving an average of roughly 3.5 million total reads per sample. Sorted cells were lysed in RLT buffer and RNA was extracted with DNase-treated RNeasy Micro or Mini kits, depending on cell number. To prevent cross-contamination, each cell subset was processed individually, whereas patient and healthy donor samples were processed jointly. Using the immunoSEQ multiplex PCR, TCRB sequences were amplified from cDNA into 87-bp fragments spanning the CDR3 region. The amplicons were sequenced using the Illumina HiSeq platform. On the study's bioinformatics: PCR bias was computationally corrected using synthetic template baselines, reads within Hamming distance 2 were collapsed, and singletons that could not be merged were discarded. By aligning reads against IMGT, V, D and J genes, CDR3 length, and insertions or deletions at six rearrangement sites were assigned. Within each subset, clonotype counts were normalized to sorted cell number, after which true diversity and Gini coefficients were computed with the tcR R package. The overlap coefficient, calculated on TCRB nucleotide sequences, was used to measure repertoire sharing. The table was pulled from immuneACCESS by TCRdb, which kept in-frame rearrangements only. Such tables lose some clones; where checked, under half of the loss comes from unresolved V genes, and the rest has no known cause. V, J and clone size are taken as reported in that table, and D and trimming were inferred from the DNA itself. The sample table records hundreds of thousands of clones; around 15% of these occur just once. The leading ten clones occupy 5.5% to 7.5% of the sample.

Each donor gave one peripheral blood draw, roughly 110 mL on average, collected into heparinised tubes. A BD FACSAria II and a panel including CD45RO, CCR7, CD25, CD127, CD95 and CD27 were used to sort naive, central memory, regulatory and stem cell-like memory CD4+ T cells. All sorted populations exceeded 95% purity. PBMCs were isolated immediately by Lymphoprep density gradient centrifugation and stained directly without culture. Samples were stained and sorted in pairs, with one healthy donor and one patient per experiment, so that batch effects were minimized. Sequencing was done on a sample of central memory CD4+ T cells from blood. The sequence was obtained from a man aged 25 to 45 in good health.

The CDR3: CASSAPRGTSGIYEQFF. The bases are TGTGCCAGCAGTGCCCCTCGAGGGACTAGCGGGATCTATGAGCAGTTCTTC. The chain employs TRBV25-1 and TRBJ2-1; TRBD2 fits 13 bases in the junction. V lost 4 bases and J lost 8 bases, and the count of bases not matched to a germline gene is 11. From the germline V gene, CDR1 is MGHDK and CDR2 is SYGVNS. Spanning cysteine to phenylalanine, the CDR3 consists of 17 amino acids. CDR3 DNA is the only sequence kept; it has 51 bases, read in frame from the first base.